The 26 T cell receptor beta chains given below trace back to one sample, sequenced in a study of OX40 agonist ivuxolimab in advanced cancers. Receptors were amplified or captured by the immunoSEQ multiplex PCR assay. The clones in this table, taken by TCRdb from immuneACCESS, are in-frame only. Not every clone is retained; where verified, under half of the shortfall comes from an unresolved V gene, and the cause of the rest is unknown. A total of roughly 56,000 clones appear in this sample, roughly 80% of them only once. More than 3.5% of the sample goes to the ten largest clones. The specimen comprised CD4+ or CD8+ T cells sorted from blood, sampled in a trial of the OX40 agonist ivuxolimab. The receptors derive from an adult with an advanced solid tumor such as melanoma, head and neck, liver or kidney cancer.

The chain joins TRBV4-1 to TRBJ2-6, with no clear D. V lost 5 bases, J lost 0 bases, and 5 bases lay in between. The CDR3 covers 14 residues. Germline V gene lookup returns CDR1 MGHRA and CDR2 YSYEKL. The DNA of the CDR3 is TGCGCCAGCAGCTGGGACTCTGGGGCCAACGTCCTGACTTTC. It translates to CASSWDSGANVLTF.

The CDR3 nucleotides are TGTGCCACCAGCAGAGCCCAGCGGGAGGGTGCAGATACGCAGTATTTT. Amino acid sequence: CATSRAQREGADTQYF. The chain uses TRBV15 and TRBJ2-3, with 10 bases that match TRBD2. The CDR3 has 16 amino acids. V gave up 1 base and J gave up 4 bases; unmatched junction bases: 5. The germline V gene has CDR1 LNHNV and CDR2 YYDKDF (reference sequence). Looking up the rest from reference TRBV15 and TRBJ2-3 gives the full variable domain: DAMVIQNPRYQVTQFGKPVTLSCSQTLNHNVMYWYQQKSSQAPKLLFHYYDKDFNNEADTPDNFQSRRPNTSFCFLDIRSPGLGDTAMYLCATSRAQREGADTQYFGPGTRLTVL.

V and J are TRBV5-6 and TRBJ2-5; 8 bases are shared with TRBD2. CDR1 and CDR2 (germline): SGHDT, YYEEEE. This CDR3 spans 14 amino acids. V dropped 4 bases and J dropped 5; count of bases not matched to a gene: 7. The CDR3 region is CASSGAGVGETQYF. In DNA, the CDR3 is TGTGCCAGCAGCGGAGCGGGGGTCGGGGAGACCCAGTACTTC.

The chain uses TRBV9 and TRBJ1-1; D not certain. Germline-derived CDR1 and CDR2 are SGDLS and YYNGEE. Between the trimmed V and J ends, which lost 4 bases and 1 base, there was a span of 8 bases. CDR3 length equals 13 residues. The CDR3 nucleotides are TGTGCCAGCAGCCCACATTCGAACACTGAAGCTTTCTTT. This translates into CASSPHSNTEAFF.

The count of this clone is one. This chain uses TRBV18 with TRBJ2-5; D uncertain. Trimming cost V 3 bases and J 5 bases, with 10 bases left between them. Germline assignment: CDR1 KGHSH and CDR2 LQKENI. The CDR3 consists of 13 residues. CDR3 DNA: TGTGCCAGCTCACCCGAACAGTCGGAGACCCAGTACTTC. This translates into CASSPEQSETQYF.

The V and J genes are TRBV11-2 and TRBJ1-5; D remains unclear. The CDR3 consists of 14 residues. Germline lookup yields CDR1 SGHAT and CDR2 FQNNGV. V dropped 1 base and J dropped 3 bases, with 7 bases sitting between them. CDR3 residues: CASSLGRFNQPQHF. The CDR3 DNA reads as TGTGCCAGCAGCTTAGGACGTTTCAATCAGCCCCAGCATTTT.

The J gene is TRBJ2-7, the V gene TRBV28; D uncertain. The germline V gene has CDR1 MDHEN and CDR2 SYDVKM. This CDR3 region has 15 residues. Trimming shortened V by 2 bases and J by 0 bases, and 11 bases separated the two germline ends. The CDR3 DNA follows: TGTGCCAGCAGTTTAATTGGTCTTAGCTCCTACGAGCAGTACTTC. Translating it yields CASSLIGLSSYEQYF.

This clone came up once. This chain links TRBV18 with TRBJ1-2; D unresolved. V dropped 6 bases and J dropped 1 base, with 18 bases sitting between them. Germline-derived CDR1 and CDR2 are KGHSH and LQKENI. The CDR3 has 16 residues. DNA of the CDR3: TGTGCCAGCTCGTCTCAAGGAATGCGGGATAACTATGGCTACACCTTC. It yields the protein CASSSQGMRDNYGYTF.

The rearrangement links TRBV6-1 to TRBJ2-7; 11 nucleotides match TRBD2. Trimming took 7 bases from V and 1 from J; bases not matched to a gene: 3. The CDR3 spans 14 residues. CDR1 and CDR2 (germline): MNHNS, SASEGT. For the CDR3, the DNA is TGTGCCAGCATTGGGACTAGCGGATCCTACGAGCAGTACTTC. This translates into CASIGTSGSYEQYF.

The V call is TRBV7-2, the J call TRBJ2-5; possibly TRBD2 for D (5 bases). There are 14 residues in the CDR3. Germline lookup yields CDR1 SGHTA and CDR2 FQGNSA. The V end was cut by 5 bases, the J end by 5 bases, with 15 bases between. Written as DNA, the CDR3 is TGTGCCAGCAGCCCTGCGGGCCATCACGAGACCCAGTACTTC. Its protein product is CASSPAGHHETQYF.

This clone showed up just a few times. The DNA for the CDR3 is TGTGCCAGTAGTCAGGAGGGAGGGCGGACTGAAGCTTTCTTT. Translation: CASSQEGGRTEAFF. The chain recombines TRBV19 with TRBJ1-1; D is ambiguous. In germline, CDR1 is LNHDA, CDR2 SQIVND (reference sequence). The CDR3 runs to 14 residues. Trimming stripped 5 bases from V and 5 bases from J, with 15 bases between. Full variable domain (outside the CDR3, taken from reference TRBV19 and TRBJ1-1): DGGITQSPKYLFRKEGQNVTLSCEQNLNHDAMYWYRQDPGQGLRLIYYSQIVNDFQKGDIAEGYSVSREKKESFPLTVTSAQKNPTAFYLCASSQEGGRTEAFFGQGTRLTVV.

The V gene is TRBV5-6, the J gene TRBJ1-1; no clear D. Germline V gene sequence: CDR1 SGHDT, CDR2 YYEEEE. This CDR3 region has 14 residues. V dropped 4 bases and J dropped 1 base, with 11 bases sitting between them. The CDR3 sequence is CASSNPTPNTEAFF. DNA of the CDR3: TGTGCCAGCAGCAACCCGACACCGAACACTGAAGCTTTCTTT.

The chain is built from TRBV28 and TRBJ1-4; TRBD1 is a possible D gene (5 bases). Germline-derived CDR1 and CDR2 are MDHEN and SYDVKM. The CDR3 is 15 amino acids. The germline V and J ends were trimmed by 2 bases and 4 bases, with 11 bases remaining between them. The CDR3: CASSLQPGINEKLFF. In nucleotides, the CDR3 is TGTGCCAGCAGTTTACAGCCAGGGATTAATGAAAAACTGTTTTTT.

The chain recombines TRBV5-1 with TRBJ2-2; TRBD1 agrees at 9 bases. The ends lost 1 base at V and 2 bases at J; junction bases unmatched: 3. The germline V gene has CDR1 SGHRS and CDR2 YFSETQ. The CDR3 extends over 16 amino acids. CDR3 region: CASSLMGQGNTGELFF. The CDR3, as DNA: TGCGCCAGCAGCTTGATGGGACAGGGAAACACCGGGGAGCTGTTTTTT.

The chain links TRBV27 to TRBJ1-2; D possibly corresponds to TRBD1 (5 bases). Germline-derived CDR1 and CDR2 are MNHEY and SMNVEV (reference sequence). The CDR3 sequence is 15 residues long. V gave up 5 bases and J gave up 0 bases, with 13 bases separating them. The CDR3 here is CASSATRGANYGYTF. In DNA, the CDR3 is TGTGCCAGCAGTGCTACGCGGGGGGCTAACTATGGCTACACCTTC.

The gene calls are TRBV11-2 and TRBJ1-5; D gene ambiguous. Trimming left V 5 bases short and J 4 bases short, with 6 bases between. Germline CDR1 is SGHAT and CDR2 is FQNNGV. CDR3 length equals 12 residues. CDR3 in amino acids: CASSLSNQPQHF. The CDR3 nucleotides read TGTGCCAGCAGCCTAAGTAATCAGCCCCAGCATTTT.

This clone was picked up one time. The chain joins TRBV15 to TRBJ2-1; weak D call: TRBD2 (5 bases). CDR3 length: 12 amino acids. Germline-derived CDR1 and CDR2 are LNHNV and YYDKDF (reference sequence). Trimming removed 2 bases from V and 14 bases from J, with 13 bases in between. This CDR3 reads CATSRLLGEEFF. CDR3 sequence (DNA): TGTGCCACCAGCAGATTACTGGGAGAGGAGTTCTTC. The full variable domain, completed using reference TRBV15 and TRBJ2-1, is DAMVIQNPRYQVTQFGKPVTLSCSQTLNHNVMYWYQQKSSQAPKLLFHYYDKDFNNEADTPDNFQSRRPNTSFCFLDIRSPGLGDTAMYLCATSRLLGEEFFGPGTRLTVL.

The chain recombines TRBV5-6 with TRBJ1-5; the D is unclear. CDR1 is SGHDT and CDR2 is YYEEEE in the germline V gene. CDR3 length: 15 amino acids. V shed 0 bases and J shed 2 bases, with 9 bases lying between them. The CDR3: CASSLGVWGNQPQHF. DNA for the CDR3: TGTGCCAGCAGCTTGGGGGTCTGGGGCAATCAGCCCCAGCATTTT.

The V gene is TRBV27, the J gene TRBJ2-7; D may be TRBD2 (6 bases). Germline V lookup: CDR1 MNHEY, CDR2 SMNVEV (reference sequence). CDR3 length equals 12 residues. V was pared by 5 bases and J by 6 bases, with 11 bases between. The CDR3 bases are TGTGCCAGCAGTCTTGGGACTTGCGAGCAGTACTTC. This translates into CASSLGTCEQYF.

This chain links TRBV7-8 with TRBJ1-5, with D possibly TRBD1 on 5 matching bases. Trimming took off 8 bases at V and 0 bases at J, with 11 bases between the two ends. This CDR3 contains 14 residues. Germline CDR1 and CDR2: SGHVS and FQNEAQ. CDR3 DNA: TGTGCCAGCTCCGACAGACGTAGCAATCAGCCCCAGCATTTT. Translated, it gives CASSDRRSNQPQHF. The full variable domain, in which reference TRBV7-8 and TRBJ1-5 provide the parts outside the CDR3, is GAGVSQSPRYKVAKRGQDVALRCDPISGHVSLFWYQQALGQGPEFLTYFQNEAQLDKSGLPSDRFFAERPEGSVSTLKIQRTQQEDSAVYLCASSDRRSNQPQHFGDGTRLSIL.

This chain connects TRBV7-8 to TRBJ2-7; D may be TRBD1 or TRBD2 (5 bases each). This CDR3 is 12 amino acids long. With 2 bases removed from V and 7 bases from J, the gap between germline ends came to 9 bases. Per the germline V gene, CDR1 is SGHVS and CDR2 is FQNEAQ. CDR3 nucleotide sequence: TGTGCCAGCAGCTTAACGGGACGGGAGCAGTACTTC. It encodes CASSLTGREQYF.

This chain links TRBV10-2 with TRBJ2-3; D is possibly TRBD1 (6 bases). V lost 2 bases and J 2 bases, leaving 14 bases between the germline ends. The CDR3 has 16 amino acids. Germline values: CDR1 WSHSY, CDR2 SAAADI. The CDR3 here is CASSEPDRALTDTQYF. The CDR3 DNA is TGCGCCAGCAGTGAGCCGGACAGAGCCCTCACAGATACGCAGTATTTT.

This clone was recorded a few times. The gene calls are TRBV29-1 and TRBJ1-2, with a tentative D call TRBD1 (6 bases). The CDR3 spans 14 residues. Trimming pared 0 bases from V and 1 base from J, leaving 9 bases between. From germline, CDR1 is SQVTM and CDR2 ANQGSEA. The CDR3 loop is CSVEEDRRNYGYTF. The DNA of the CDR3 is TGCAGCGTTGAAGAAGACAGGCGTAACTATGGCTACACCTTC. Complete variable domain (other parts from reference TRBV29-1 and TRBJ1-2): SAVISQKPSRDICQRGTSLTIQCQVDSQVTMMFWYRQQPGQSLTLIATANQGSEATYESGFVIDKFPISRPNLTFSTLTVSNMSPEDSSIYLCSVEEDRRNYGYTFGSGTRLTVV.

This clone was seen a single time. The V gene is TRBV12-5, the J gene TRBJ2-5, with 9 bases identical to TRBD1. Germline CDR1 LGHNT, CDR2 FRNRAP. V lost 6 bases and J lost 5; bases outside the gene matches: 10. The CDR3 runs 15 residues. CDR3 coding DNA: TGTGCTAGTGGGCCTGGACAGGGGAAGTCGGAGACCCAGTACTTC. Its protein product is CASGPGQGKSETQYF.

This chain connects TRBV28 to TRBJ1-5; 11 bases are shared with TRBD1. The V gene end was trimmed by 6 bases and the J gene end by 3 bases; junction bases not matched to a gene: 10. Germline CDR1 and CDR2: MDHEN and SYDVKM. CDR3 length: 17 residues. CDR3 DNA sequence: TGTGCCAGCAGAGTGACCCGGGACAGGGGGTCCAATCAGCCCCAGCATTTT. Translated: CASRVTRDRGSNQPQHF.

This chain connects TRBV7-8 to TRBJ2-3, with D perhaps matching TRBD1 (7 bases). Germline-derived CDR1 and CDR2 are SGHVS and FQNEAQ. This CDR3 region has 20 residues. Trimming pared 5 bases from V and 2 bases from J, leaving 29 bases between. The CDR3 DNA sequence: TGTGCCAGCAGCCGCCTACCACCTAGCAGGGGGGTGGGGTTCACAGATACGCAGTATTTT. This codes for CASSRLPPSRGVGFTDTQYF.